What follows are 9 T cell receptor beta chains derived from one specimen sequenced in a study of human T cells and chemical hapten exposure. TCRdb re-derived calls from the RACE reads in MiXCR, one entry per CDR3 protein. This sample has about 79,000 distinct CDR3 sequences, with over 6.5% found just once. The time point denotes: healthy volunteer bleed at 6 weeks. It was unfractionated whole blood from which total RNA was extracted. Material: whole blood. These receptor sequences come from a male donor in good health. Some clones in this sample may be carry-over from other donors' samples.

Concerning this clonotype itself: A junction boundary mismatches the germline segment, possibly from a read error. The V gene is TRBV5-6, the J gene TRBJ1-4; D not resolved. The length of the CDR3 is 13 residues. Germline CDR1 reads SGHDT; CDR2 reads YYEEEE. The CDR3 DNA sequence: TGTGCCAGCAGCTTGGGCGCCTACGAAAATCTGTTTTTT. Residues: CASSLGAYENLFF.

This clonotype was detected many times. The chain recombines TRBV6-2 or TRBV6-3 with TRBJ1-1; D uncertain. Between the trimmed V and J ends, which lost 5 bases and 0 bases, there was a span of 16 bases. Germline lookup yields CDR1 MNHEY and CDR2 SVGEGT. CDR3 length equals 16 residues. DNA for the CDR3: TGTGCCAGCAGTCCCCCGCAGGTTTTAATGAACACTGAAGCTTTCTTT. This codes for CASSPPQVLMNTEAFF.

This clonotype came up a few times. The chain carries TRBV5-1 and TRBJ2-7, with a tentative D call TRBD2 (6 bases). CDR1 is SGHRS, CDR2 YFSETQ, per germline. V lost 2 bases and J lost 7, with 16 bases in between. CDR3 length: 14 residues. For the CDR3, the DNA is TGCGCCAGCAGCTTTCAGGGACGGGCGGGGGAGCAGTACTTC. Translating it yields CASSFQGRAGEQYF.

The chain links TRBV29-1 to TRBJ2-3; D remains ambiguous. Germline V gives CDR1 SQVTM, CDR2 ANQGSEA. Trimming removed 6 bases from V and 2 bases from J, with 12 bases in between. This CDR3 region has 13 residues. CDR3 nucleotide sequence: TGCAGCGTATCAGAGGTTAACACAGATACGCAGTATTTT. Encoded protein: CSVSEVNTDTQYF.

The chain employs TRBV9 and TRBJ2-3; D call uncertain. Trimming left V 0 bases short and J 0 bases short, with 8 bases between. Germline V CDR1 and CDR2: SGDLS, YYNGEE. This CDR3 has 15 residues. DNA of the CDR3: TGTGCCAGCAGCGTAGAAGCGCCTAGCACAGATACGCAGTATTTT. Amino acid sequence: CASSVEAPSTDTQYF.

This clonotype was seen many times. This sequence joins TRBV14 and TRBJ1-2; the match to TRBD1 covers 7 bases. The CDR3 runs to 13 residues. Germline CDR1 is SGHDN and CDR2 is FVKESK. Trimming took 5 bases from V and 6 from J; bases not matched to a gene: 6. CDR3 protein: CASSREGADGYTF. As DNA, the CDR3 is TGTGCCAGCAGCAGGGAGGGGGCGGATGGCTACACCTTC. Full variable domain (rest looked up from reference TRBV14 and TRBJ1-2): EAGVTQFPSHSVIEKGQTVTLRCDPISGHDNLYWYRRVMGKEIKFLLHFVKESKQDESGMPNNRFLAERTGGTYSTLKVQPAELEDSGVYFCASSREGADGYTFGSGTRLTVV.

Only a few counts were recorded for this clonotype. Here the CDR3 reads CASSVAQDTGEQYF. For the CDR3, the DNA is TGTGCCAGCAGCGTAGCGCAGGATACGGGCGAGCAGTACTTC. The J gene is TRBJ2-7, the V gene TRBV9; D gene unclear. Germline V lookup: CDR1 SGDLS, CDR2 YYNGEE. The CDR3 loop spans 14 amino acids. The V gene lost 0 bases and the J gene lost 6 bases, with 13 bases spanning the gap. The entire variable domain, with the rest obtained from reference TRBV9 and TRBJ2-7, is as follows: DSGVTQTPKHLITATGQRVTLRCSPRSGDLSVYWYQQSLDQGLQFLIQYYNGEERAKGNILERFSAQQFPDLHSELNLSSLELGDSALYFCASSVAQDTGEQYFGPGTRLTVT.

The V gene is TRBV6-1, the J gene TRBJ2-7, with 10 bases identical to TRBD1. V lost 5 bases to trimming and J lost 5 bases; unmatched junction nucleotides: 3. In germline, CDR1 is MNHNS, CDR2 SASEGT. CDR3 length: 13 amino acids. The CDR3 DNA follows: TGTGCCAGCAGTTTGACAGGGGGCCACGAGCAGTACTTC. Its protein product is CASSLTGGHEQYF.

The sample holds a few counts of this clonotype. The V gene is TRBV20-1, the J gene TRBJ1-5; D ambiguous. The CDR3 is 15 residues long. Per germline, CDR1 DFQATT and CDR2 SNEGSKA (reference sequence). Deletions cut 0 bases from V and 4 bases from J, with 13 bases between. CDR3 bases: TGCAGTGCTAGAGACCCCGCGGAGCCTAATCAGCCCCAGCATTTT. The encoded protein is CSARDPAEPNQPQHF.